These T cell receptor beta chains were read from a single sample in a study of shared clonotypes between healthy human individuals. Using immunoSEQ multiplex PCR, the repertoire was profiled, and TCRdb retains in-frame clones only, with some absent. The repertoire holds about 520,000 clones, with more than 95% as singletons. Sequencing was done on a sample of naive CD4+ T cells sorted from blood. These receptor sequences come from a woman aged 25 to 39 in good health. Both conserved end residues are part of each CDR3. A D gene is named only where the DNA matches it firmly. The listing skips clone size in some rows; elsewhere it reads once, few, many or a size class.

j_call: TRBJ2-7
d_call: NA
v_call: TRBV10-3
clone_size: NA
cdr3_aa: CAIRGAYEQYF
cdr3_nt: TGTGCCATCAGGGGGGCTTACGAGCAGTACTTC

j_call: TRBJ2-5
d_call: NA
v_call: TRBV5-1
clone_size: NA
cdr3_aa: CASSKSQETQYF
cdr3_nt: TGCGCCAGCAGCAAGTCCCAAGAGACCCAGTACTTC

j_call: TRBJ2-7
d_call: TRBD1
v_call: TRBV28
clone_size: NA
cdr3_aa: CASSLGGTGKYEQYF
cdr3_nt: TGTGCCAGCAGTTTGGGGGGGACAGGGAAATACGAGCAGTACTTC

j_call: TRBJ1-2
d_call: NA
v_call: TRBV7-9
clone_size: NA
cdr3_aa: CASSPVGPSSAYGYTF
cdr3_nt: TGTGCCAGCAGCCCTGTAGGGCCAAGTTCAGCCTATGGCTACACCTTC

j_call: TRBJ1-1
d_call: NA
v_call: TRBV28
clone_size: NA
cdr3_aa: CASTQEGLVRLHTEAFF
cdr3_nt: TGTGCCAGCACCCAAGAGGGGTTGGTAAGGCTTCACACTGAAGCTTTCTTT

j_call: TRBJ1-6
d_call: TRBD1
v_call: TRBV7-2
clone_size: NA
cdr3_aa: CASSTGQGDSPLHF
cdr3_nt: TGTGCCAGCAGCACCGGACAGGGAGACTCACCCCTCCACTTT

j_call: TRBJ2-7
d_call: TRBD2
v_call: TRBV7-2
clone_size: NA
cdr3_aa: CASSARLAGGPYEQYF
cdr3_nt: TGTGCCAGCAGCGCCCGTCTAGCGGGAGGGCCCTACGAGCAGTACTTC

j_call: TRBJ2-7
d_call: TRBD1
v_call: TRBV6-5
clone_size: NA
cdr3_aa: CASSSDRAGEQYF
cdr3_nt: TGTGCCAGCAGTTCTGACAGGGCAGGGGAGCAGTACTTC

j_call: TRBJ2-5
d_call: NA
v_call: TRBV20-1
clone_size: NA
cdr3_aa: CSAYPGTQYF
cdr3_nt: TGCAGTGCTTACCCGGGGACCCAGTACTTC

j_call: TRBJ1-1
d_call: NA
v_call: TRBV19
clone_size: NA
cdr3_aa: CASSINLGNTEAFF
cdr3_nt: TGTGCCAGTAGTATAAATCTGGGGAACACTGAAGCTTTCTTT

j_call: TRBJ1-4
d_call: NA
v_call: TRBV4-2
clone_size: NA
cdr3_aa: CASSQGSHSTNEKLFF
cdr3_nt: TGTGCCAGCAGCCAAGGCTCACACTCAACTAATGAAAAACTGTTTTTT

j_call: TRBJ2-7
d_call: TRBD2
v_call: TRBV11-2
clone_size: NA
cdr3_aa: CASSLSGKAGEQYF
cdr3_nt: TGTGCCAGCAGTTTAAGCGGGAAGGCGGGGGAGCAGTACTTC

j_call: TRBJ2-1
d_call: TRBD2
v_call: TRBV28
clone_size: NA
cdr3_aa: CASSTSGSSYNEQFF
cdr3_nt: TGTGCCAGCAGTACTAGCGGAAGCTCCTACAATGAGCAGTTCTTC

j_call: TRBJ1-3
d_call: NA
v_call: TRBV28
clone_size: NA
cdr3_aa: CASSPRGNTIYF
cdr3_nt: TGTGCCAGCAGTCCCCGCGGAAACACCATATATTTT

j_call: TRBJ2-5
d_call: NA
v_call: TRBV18
clone_size: NA
cdr3_aa: CASSPLFQETQYF
cdr3_nt: TGTGCCAGCTCACCATTGTTTCAAGAGACCCAGTACTTC

j_call: TRBJ2-2
d_call: TRBD2
v_call: TRBV5-1
clone_size: NA
cdr3_aa: CASSLDGAAGAGELFF
cdr3_nt: TGCGCCAGCAGCTTGGATGGAGCAGCGGGGGCCGGGGAGCTGTTTTTT

j_call: TRBJ2-5
d_call: TRBD2
v_call: TRBV18
clone_size: once
cdr3_aa: CASSSGLAGGETQYF
cdr3_nt: TGTGCCAGCTCTTCCGGACTAGCGGGAGGAGAGACCCAGTACTTC

j_call: TRBJ1-1
d_call: NA
v_call: TRBV11-2
clone_size: NA
cdr3_aa: CASRPFLGAATEAFF
cdr3_nt: TGTGCCAGCAGACCCTTCTTGGGGGCGGCCACTGAAGCTTTCTTT

j_call: TRBJ2-1
d_call: TRBD2
v_call: TRBV10-2
clone_size: NA
cdr3_aa: CASSGLAGVTPFRYNEQFF
cdr3_nt: TGCGCCAGCAGTGGACTAGCGGGAGTTACCCCCTTCCGCTACAATGAGCAGTTCTTC

j_call: TRBJ1-1
d_call: NA
v_call: TRBV5-5
clone_size: NA
cdr3_aa: CASSWGHRNTEAFF
cdr3_nt: TGTGCCAGCAGCTGGGGACACAGGAACACTGAAGCTTTCTTT

j_call: TRBJ1-1
d_call: TRBD1
v_call: TRBV7-9
clone_size: NA
cdr3_aa: CASSRTGNTEAFF
cdr3_nt: TGTGCCAGCAGCAGGACAGGGAACACTGAAGCTTTCTTT

j_call: TRBJ2-3
d_call: NA
v_call: TRBV2
clone_size: NA
cdr3_aa: CASSEGTGSTDTQYF
cdr3_nt: TGTGCCAGCAGTGAGGGCACCGGGAGCACAGATACGCAGTATTTT

j_call: TRBJ2-6
d_call: TRBD1
v_call: TRBV19
clone_size: NA
cdr3_aa: CASSPGTGYSGANVLTF
cdr3_nt: TGTGCCAGTAGTCCCGGGACAGGATACTCTGGGGCCAACGTCCTGACTTTC